This is a list of T cell receptor beta chains from one sample in a study of ipilimumab plus nivolumab after autologous stem cell transplantation. Measured with immunoSEQ multiplex PCR; TCRdb has only the in-frame clones, and not every one. The table shows 15,000 or so clones, with roughly 80% occurring only once. This specimen consisted of PBMCs, obtained in a trial of ipilimumab plus nivolumab as post-transplant consolidation. The receptor set was obtained from a male donor with diffuse large B-cell lymphoma. The CDR3 runs from the conserved cysteine through the conserved F or W. The size entry is marked missing in some rows and otherwise reads once, few, many or a size class.

CDR3: CASRGRWSVVTEAFF; size: -; V: TRBV6-5
CDR3: CASSLEWTGAKDIQYF; size: -; V: TRBV7-9
CDR3: CASIIIDEAFF; size: -; V: TRBV6-1
CDR3: CASSQSLSREKLFF; size: medium-sized; V: TRBV4-3
CDR3: CASSFEGQGNGYTF; size: -; V: TRBV5-1
CDR3: CASSLKVTDTQYF; size: -; V: TRBV7-9
CDR3: CASSEAPLGEKLFF; size: -; V: TRBV2
CDR3: CASSQGNGGGETQYF; size: -; V: TRBV4-3
CDR3: CASSLGLIAYEQYF; size: -; V: TRBV11-2
CDR3: CASSHGTSGGAIDTQYF; size: -; V: TRBV7-2
CDR3: CASSLAARFEETQYF; size: -; V: TRBV7-2
CDR3: CASSIAEKLFF; size: -; V: TRBV19
CDR3: CASSSGYGYTF; size: -; V: TRBV7-2
CDR3: CASSLQTTSYEQYF; size: -; V: TRBV4-1
CDR3: CASSQEGADGYTF; size: -; V: TRBV23-1
CDR3: CASSVGLGTGELFF; size: -; V: TRBV5-1
CDR3: CASSYLTSPWDTQYF; size: -; V: TRBV6-6
CDR3: CASSPRTSGGPETQYF; size: once; V: TRBV7-8
CDR3: CASSYSPMDRASPLHF; size: -; V: TRBV6-5
CDR3: CASSLEGQGMGELFF; size: -; V: TRBV5-1
CDR3: CASKGAGANVLTF; size: -; V: TRBV6-5
CDR3: CASSPYLTGELFF; size: once; V: TRBV6-6
CDR3: CASSIRTFDGNTIYF; size: once; V: TRBV19
CDR3: CASSTASYEQYF; size: -; V: TRBV5-5
CDR3: CASAYTGTGRYEQYF; size: -; V: TRBV19
CDR3: CASGRETQYF; size: -; V: TRBV6-5
CDR3: CASSPQGRGLGSAAFF; size: once; V: TRBV9
CDR3: CASSQELAQGPGNTIYF; size: -; V: TRBV4-3
CDR3: CASSDRGWDEQFF; size: -; V: TRBV10-2
CDR3: CASSRDSITDTQYF; size: -; V: TRBV18
CDR3: CASSLSRTSGEETQYF; size: -; V: TRBV5-5
CDR3: CASATKLQGDNYGYTF; size: few; V: TRBV6-7
CDR3: CASSLVFGQVGEQYF; size: few; V: TRBV11-2
CDR3: CASSQTGVTNYEQYF; size: -; V: TRBV6-5
CDR3: CSVDDPGRNEQYF; size: -; V: TRBV29-1
CDR3: CASSPATGSGNTIYF; size: -; V: TRBV18
CDR3: CASSQGRSYEQYF; size: once; V: TRBV4-3
CDR3: CASSSDRGQPQHF; size: -; V: TRBV7-8
CDR3: CASSLPWFKSEYGYTF; size: -; V: TRBV5-8